Sequencing of this TCR beta chain was carried out in a study of tumor-infiltrating lymphocytes in primary liver carcinoma. Whole-study findings and limits: The study used bulk unsorted samples and so did not compare CD4+ and CD8+ repertoires. When set against blood, tumors had a significantly higher top-250-clone fraction (p = 0.039).

Extraction also yielded germline DNA, while blood RNA was obtained from unsorted whole blood. Chronic HBV infection, untreated so far, was present in the patients. Collected before surgery were roughly 3.9 milliliters of peripheral blood. A single count supports this clonotype. Its target is unknown. A clone one base away is much larger, so this may be a read error. The germline V gene has CDR1 MGHRA and CDR2 YSYEKL. The CDR3 runs 14 residues. TCR beta cDNA was prepared out of approximately 470 ng total RNA by means of a constant-region primer. Researchers made the TCR beta libraries by running three nested multiplex PCR rounds with slightly modified ARM-PCR. The first two PCR rounds used TRBV1-TRBV30 forward primers with a C-beta reverse primer, about 10 cycles each. TCRdb re-called the multiplex PCR reads with MiXCR, one entry per CDR3 protein. The sample contains 320,000 or so distinct CDR3 sequences, 65% of which appear only once.

Sequencing was done on a sample of peripheral blood. The sequence was collected from a man between 35 and 55 years old with primary liver carcinoma and hepatitis B virus infection. The chain is built from TRBV4-1 and TRBJ2-3; D is unclear. This chain's CDR3 is CASGHPARPDTQYF. The CDR3 DNA reads TGCGCCAGCGGCCACCCCGCTCGACCAGATACGCAGTATTTT.